One and the same sample provided the 32 T cell receptor beta chains below, sequenced in a study of blood T cell repertoires in COVID-19 (dated by TCRdb to about 2020). Library generation was performed with the immunoSEQ multiplex PCR assay. TCRdb provides this immuneACCESS table in a form limited to in-frame rearrangements. Some clones are lacking; in checked studies, under half of them reflect an unresolved V gene, and why the rest are absent is not known. Across this sample there are 270,000 or so clones, with approximately 89% seen only once. Jointly, the top ten make up around 1.2% of the sample. Sequences were obtained from PBMCs or T cells enriched from blood (not recorded which). The receptor set was obtained from a woman between 40 and 50 years old with acute COVID-19.

The chain employs TRBV30 and TRBJ2-1; D not resolved. Germline CDR1 and CDR2: GTSNPN and SVGIG (reference sequence). This CDR3 comprises 13 residues. The V gene lost 1 base and the J gene lost 5 bases, with 9 bases spanning the gap. CDR3 in DNA: TGTGCCTGGAGTGCTCTCGTCGACAATGAGCAGTTCTTC. This gives the protein CAWSALVDNEQFF.

The chain recombines TRBV10-3 with TRBJ1-1, with TRBD1 matching over 10 bases. Germline V gene sequence: CDR1 ENHRY, CDR2 SYGVKD. J lost 7 bases, V lost 5 bases, and 7 bases had no gene match. This CDR3 comprises 14 residues. CDR3 sequence: CAISSGTGDLEAFF. The CDR3 DNA sequence: TGTGCCATCAGTTCCGGGACAGGGGATCTTGAAGCTTTCTTT.

As regards this clone: A read error may be the cause here, since a much bigger clone is one base away. The gene calls are TRBV5-4 and TRBJ1-5; TRBD1 agrees at 9 bases. J gave up 6 bases and V 3 bases, and 1 base lay outside the gene matches. The CDR3 is 13 residues long. Germline V gives CDR1 SGHNT, CDR2 YYREEE (reference sequence). CDR3 sequence: CASSWGQGQPQHF. DNA for the CDR3: TGTGCCAGCAGCTGGGGACAGGGTCAGCCCCAGCATTTT.

This CDR3 reads CASSPVRQGAGNEQFF. Here the CDR3 DNA reads TGTGCCAGCAGTCCTGTCCGGCAGGGGGCAGGGAATGAGCAGTTCTTC. The rearrangement joins TRBV13 to TRBJ2-1, with TRBD1 identical over 8 bases. The ends lost 6 bases at V and 7 bases at J; junction bases unmatched: 14. The CDR3 totals 16 residues. Germline V gives CDR1 PRHDT, CDR2 FYEKMQ (reference sequence).

The J gene is TRBJ1-5, the V gene TRBV12-3 or TRBV12-4; D unclear. Trimming left V 2 bases short and J 10 bases short, with 12 bases between. The CDR3 runs to 13 residues. The CDR3 loop reads CASSLLEAGPQHF. The CDR3 DNA sequence: TGTGCCAGCAGTTTATTAGAGGCCGGTCCCCAGCATTTT.

The chain uses TRBV21-1 and TRBJ2-5; the D call TRBD1 from the table was never checked on the DNA. TRBV21-1 counts as a pseudogene. CDR3 size: 15 residues. Here the CDR3 reads CASSKSQQGLETQYF. CDR3 coding DNA: TGTGCCAGCAGCAAAAGCCAACAGGGTTTGGAGACCCAGTACTTC.

The chain links TRBV5-4 to TRBJ2-7, with 7 bases fitting TRBD1. Germline CDR1 and CDR2: SGHNT and YYREEE (reference sequence). The CDR3 is 13 amino acids. Germline trimming cut 2 bases from V and 5 bases from J; bases unmatched to any gene: 4. For the CDR3, the DNA is TGTGCCAGCAGCTTTAAGGGGGCAAACGAGCAGTACGTC. Translating gives CASSFKGANEQYV.

Note on this clone: This sample also contains other DNA sequences that code for the same CDR3. This sequence joins TRBV28 and TRBJ1-1; TRBD1 might be the D (5 bases). Germline V gives CDR1 MDHEN, CDR2 SYDVKM. Trimming left V 2 bases short and J 2 bases short, with 6 bases between. This CDR3 has 13 amino acids. Here the CDR3 reads CASSLTGNTEAFF. CDR3 bases: TGTGCCAGCAGTTTAACAGGTAACACTGAAGCTTTCTTT.

V is TRBV27 and J is TRBJ2-7; the D gene is possibly TRBD1 (6 bases). From germline, CDR1 is MNHEY and CDR2 SMNVEV (reference sequence). Trimming left V 7 bases short and J 3 bases short, with 16 bases between. The CDR3 is 14 amino acids. The CDR3 coding sequence is TGTGCCAGCAAAAAAGATGGACAGTTCTACGAGCAGTACTTC. Protein: CASKKDGQFYEQYF.

The V call is TRBV6-1, the J call TRBJ2-7, with D possibly TRBD1 on 5 matching bases. The CDR3 has 13 amino acids. CDR1 and CDR2 from the germline V gene are MNHNS and SASEGT. V shed 1 base and J shed 9 bases, with 13 bases lying between them. The CDR3 sequence is CASSEGEGVVQYV. The CDR3 DNA is TGTGCCAGCAGTGAAGGGGAAGGGGTAGTGCAGTACGTC.

The chain employs TRBV18 and TRBJ1-1; 9 bases map to TRBD1. CDR1 and CDR2 from the germline V gene are KGHSH and LQKENI. CDR3 size: 16 residues. The J segment lost 4 bases and the V segment lost 5 bases, leaving 11 bases of the junction unmatched. The CDR3 nucleotides are TGTGCCAGCTCAGGAACTCGGACAGGGGCGGTCACTGAAGCTTTCTTT. Protein: CASSGTRTGAVTEAFF.

V usage is TRBV9 and J usage is TRBJ2-6, with D maybe TRBD1 (6 bases). Trimming stripped 4 bases from V and 2 bases from J, with 16 bases between. The CDR3 consists of 17 residues. Germline assignment: CDR1 SGDLS and CDR2 YYNGEE. CDR3 sequence: CASSPRTGSTGANVLTF. CDR3 nucleotides: TGTGCCAGCAGCCCCCGTACAGGGAGCACTGGGGCCAACGTCCTGACTTTC. Based on the CDR3 plus reference TRBV9 and TRBJ2-6, the full variable domain is DSGVTQTPKHLITATGQRVTLRCSPRSGDLSVYWYQQSLDQGLQFLIQYYNGEERAKGNILERFSAQQFPDLHSELNLSSLELGDSALYFCASSPRTGSTGANVLTFGAGSRLTVL.

The rearrangement joins TRBV30 to TRBJ1-2; 9 nucleotides match TRBD1. From germline, CDR1 is GTSNPN and CDR2 SVGIG (reference sequence). The V segment lost 7 bases and the J segment 8 bases; nucleotides outside the gene matches: 5. There are 11 residues in the CDR3. CDR3 DNA: TGTGCCTCTACAGGGGGCGGAGGCTACACCTTC. The encoded protein is CASTGGGGYTF. The complete variable domain, with remaining parts taken from reference TRBV30 and TRBJ1-2, reads SQTIHQWPATLVQPVGSPLSLECTVEGTSNPNLYWYRQAAGRGLQLLFYSVGIGQISSEVPQNLSASRPQDRQFILSSKKLLLSDSGFYLCASTGGGGYTFGSGTRLTVV.

The gene calls are TRBV7-2 and TRBJ2-1; TRBD2 aligns across 13 bases. The CDR3 length is 19 residues. Germline V gene sequence: CDR1 SGHTA, CDR2 FQGNSA. V lost 0 bases and J lost 2; bases outside the gene matches: 7. In DNA, the CDR3 is TGTGCCAGCAGCTTAGCCGGAAGACTAGCGGGAGGTCCCTACAATGAGCAGTTCTTC. This translates into CASSLAGRLAGGPYNEQFF.

V and J are TRBV6-5 and TRBJ1-4; the D gene is possibly TRBD1 (6 bases). The CDR3 has 15 amino acids. CDR1 and CDR2 from the germline V gene are MNHEY and SVGAGI. Trimming removed 5 bases at V and 7 bases at J, with 17 bases between. CDR3 residues: CASSRLLGASEKLFF. The CDR3 bases are TGTGCCAGCAGTAGGCTTTTGGGGGCTAGTGAAAAACTGTTTTTT.

This sequence joins TRBV10-3 and TRBJ1-2; D remains ambiguous. CDR3 length equals 17 residues. Trimming shortened V by 7 bases and J by 2 bases, and 23 bases separated the two germline ends. The germline CDR1 and CDR2 sequences are ENHRY and SYGVKD. This CDR3 is CAIKEGRGLHENYGYTF. The CDR3 DNA is TGTGCCATCAAGGAGGGAAGAGGGCTGCACGAGAACTATGGCTACACCTTC.

The gene calls are TRBV30 and TRBJ2-7, with D perhaps TRBD1 (5 bases). The CDR3 runs to 13 residues. Trimming left V 0 bases short and J 6 bases short, with 12 bases between. Germline V gene sequence: CDR1 GTSNPN, CDR2 SVGIG (reference sequence). This CDR3 is CAWSVSTTGEQYF. The DNA for the CDR3 is TGTGCCTGGAGTGTCTCCACAACAGGCGAGCAGTACTTC.

The rearrangement uses TRBV5-4 and TRBJ2-5; D is perhaps TRBD1 (6 bases). This CDR3 has 13 residues. The V gene's germline CDR1 is SGHNT and CDR2 YYREEE (reference sequence). Between the trimmed V and J ends, which lost 2 bases and 6 bases, there was a span of 11 bases. The CDR3 nucleotides read TGTGCCAGCAGCTTTGGGACACTTAAGACCCAGTACTTC. This codes for CASSFGTLKTQYF. The complete variable domain, with remaining parts taken from reference TRBV5-4 and TRBJ2-5, reads ETGVTQSPTHLIKTRGQQVTLRCSSQSGHNTVSWYQQALGQGPQFIFQYYREEENGRGNFPPRFSGLQFPNYSSELNVNALELDDSALYLCASSFGTLKTQYFGPGTRLLVL.

V is TRBV3-1 (or the pseudogene TRBV3-2) and J is TRBJ2-4, with TRBD1 as a possible D gene (5 bases). Trimming took off 2 bases at V and 8 bases at J, with 10 bases between the two ends. CDR1 is LGHDT and CDR2 is YNNKEL in the germline V gene (reference sequence). The CDR3 spans 13 residues. The CDR3 nucleotides read TGTGCCAGCAGCCAAAGGACAACCCACATTCAGTACTTC. Translation: CASSQRTTHIQYF.

The genes are TRBV3-1 (or the pseudogene TRBV3-2) and TRBJ1-2; tentatively, D is TRBD1 (6 bases). V lost 5 bases to trimming and J lost 5 bases, with 12 bases between them. The CDR3 has 13 amino acids. Germline CDR1 LGHDT, CDR2 YNNKEL (reference sequence). This CDR3 is CASSAQGAYGYTF. Written as DNA, the CDR3 is TGTGCCAGCAGCGCACAGGGTGCGTATGGCTACACCTTC.

The chain uses TRBV2 and TRBJ1-3, with a possible D match to TRBD1 (6 bases). Trimming pared 4 bases from V and 3 bases from J, leaving 13 bases between. The germline gives CDR1 SNHLY, CDR2 FYNNEI. The CDR3 contains 15 residues. The CDR3 DNA reads as TGTGCCAGCAGTGGGTATAGGGGGAGTGGAAACACCATATATTTT. It specifies CASSGYRGSGNTIYF.

The chain couples TRBV28 to TRBJ2-7; D perhaps matches TRBD1 (6 bases). Germline loops: CDR1 MDHEN, CDR2 SYDVKM. This CDR3 has 12 amino acids. Between the trimmed V and J ends, which lost 5 bases and 4 bases, there was a span of 9 bases. CDR3 sequence (DNA): TGTGCCAGCAGTCTTCAGGGGTACGAGCAGTACGTC. It codes for CASSLQGYEQYV.

The J gene is TRBJ1-1, the V gene TRBV10-3; D possibly corresponds to TRBD1 (6 bases). V gave up 6 bases and J gave up 0 bases, with 11 bases separating them. The CDR3 runs to 14 residues. Per germline, CDR1 ENHRY and CDR2 SYGVKD. CDR3 DNA: TGTGCCATCAGGTTTGGGGGCATGAACACTGAAGCTTTCTTT. Translated: CAIRFGGMNTEAFF.

This chain joins TRBV5-1 and TRBJ1-1; D uncertain. Germline CDR1 and CDR2: SGHRS and YFSETQ. The CDR3 consists of 13 residues. The germline V and J ends were trimmed by 3 bases and 5 bases, with 11 bases remaining between them. CDR3: CASSSQEGTEAFF. DNA for the CDR3: TGCGCCAGCAGCTCACAAGAGGGAACTGAAGCTTTCTTT.

The V gene is TRBV19, the J gene TRBJ1-6; a possible D gene is TRBD1 (6 bases). Germline V gene sequence: CDR1 LNHDA, CDR2 SQIVND (reference sequence). The CDR3 has 14 amino acids. V was trimmed by 3 bases and J by 8 bases, leaving 11 bases between them. The DNA for the CDR3 is TGTGCCAGTAGTATTACGGACAGAGATTCACCCCTCCACTTT. This translates into CASSITDRDSPLHF. Using reference TRBV19 and TRBJ1-6 for the parts outside the CDR3, the full variable domain is DGGITQSPKYLFRKEGQNVTLSCEQNLNHDAMYWYRQDPGQGLRLIYYSQIVNDFQKGDIAEGYSVSREKKESFPLTVTSAQKNPTAFYLCASSITDRDSPLHFGNGTRLTVT.

The chain links TRBV10-1 to TRBJ2-5; a weak D match, TRBD2 (5 bases). Germline CDR1 WNHNN, CDR2 SYGVQD (reference sequence). The V end lost 4 bases, the J end lost 5 bases, and 11 bases lay between the germline ends. This CDR3 comprises 13 residues. The CDR3 spells CASSAEGWETQYF. In nucleotides, the CDR3 is TGCGCCAGCAGTGCCGAGGGTTGGGAGACCCAGTACTTC.

V gene TRBV7-2 combines with J gene TRBJ2-2, with a tentative D call TRBD2 (6 bases). Germline V gene data show CDR1 as SGHTA and CDR2 as FQGNSA. This CDR3 comprises 16 residues. The V gene lost 0 bases and the J gene lost 9 bases, with 17 bases spanning the gap. In DNA form, the CDR3 reads TGTGCCAGCAGCTTAGCGATGGGAGGTGTTTACCGGGAGCTGTTTTTT. It specifies CASSLAMGGVYRELFF.

The table lists this clone with a count of one. This chain connects TRBV27 to TRBJ1-5; D is unclear. The CDR3 consists of 13 residues. Germline CDR1 MNHEY, CDR2 SMNVEV (reference sequence). V lost 4 bases, J lost 4 bases, and 8 bases lay in between. The CDR3 loop is CASSYKPNQPQHF. The CDR3 DNA follows: TGTGCCAGCAGTTATAAGCCGAATCAGCCCCAGCATTTT.

The rearrangement joins TRBV7-3 to TRBJ1-2; 7 bases line up with TRBD1. The CDR3 length is 13 residues. V was pared by 2 bases and J by 8 bases, with 5 bases of the junction left unmatched. In germline, CDR1 is SGHTA, CDR2 FQGTGA. The CDR3 DNA is TGTGCCAGCAGCTTAGAGGGGGCGCAAGGCTACACCTTC. This gives the protein CASSLEGAQGYTF.

The chain carries TRBV3-1 (or the pseudogene TRBV3-2) and TRBJ1-5, with 8 bases fitting TRBD1. CDR1 LGHDT and CDR2 YNNKEL come from the germline V gene (reference sequence). The CDR3 consists of 16 residues. V dropped 0 bases and J dropped 8; count of bases not matched to a gene: 9. This CDR3 reads CASSQDRGLGIKPQHF. The CDR3, as DNA: TGTGCCAGCAGCCAAGACAGGGGGCTTGGCATCAAGCCCCAGCATTTT.

The genes are TRBV28 and TRBJ2-3; weak D call: TRBD2 (6 bases). From germline, CDR1 is MDHEN and CDR2 SYDVKM. The ends were cut back, 3 bases at V and 0 bases at J, with 7 bases in the middle. The CDR3 loop spans 14 amino acids. CDR3 in amino acids: CASSLGGSTDTQYF. CDR3 DNA sequence: TGTGCCAGCAGTTTGGGGGGTAGCACAGATACGCAGTATTTT.

This chain joins TRBV4-2 and TRBJ1-1; D remains unclear. Germline loops: CDR1 LGHNA, CDR2 YNFKEQ. CDR3 length: 14 residues. The germline V and J ends were trimmed by 3 bases and 2 bases, with 10 bases remaining between them. CDR3 sequence reads: CASSQAGLNTEAFF. The CDR3, as DNA: TGTGCCAGCAGCCAGGCGGGCCTAAACACTGAAGCTTTCTTT.